The present T cell receptor beta chain was sequenced within a study of identifying expanded T cells in peripheral blood. V shed 5 bases, J shed 3 bases, and the junction held 6 bases outside the gene matches. The CDR3 consists of 14 residues. CDR1 SEHNR and CDR2 FQNEAQ come from the germline V gene (reference sequence). Details on this clone: Its target is not known.

Profiled with immunoSEQ multiplex PCR; TCRdb holds only in-frame clones, not every one. The sample shows under 100,000 clones, roughly 90% of them seen only once. No infections or other immune events were documented during collection. Study-level points and caveats: Differentially abundant clones: about 1.1 between replicates, 16.4 at approximately two weeks, under 25 at four. Clone count variance between roughly 2-week samples rose with total template count.

V usage is TRBV7-9 and J usage is TRBJ1-2, with 7 nucleotides matching TRBD1. The clonotype originates from a person between 18 and 70 years old in good health. Sequences were obtained from blood. The CDR3 nucleotides read TGTGCCAGCAGCGCCACTGACAGGGACTATGGCTACACCTTC. This translates into CASSATDRDYGYTF.